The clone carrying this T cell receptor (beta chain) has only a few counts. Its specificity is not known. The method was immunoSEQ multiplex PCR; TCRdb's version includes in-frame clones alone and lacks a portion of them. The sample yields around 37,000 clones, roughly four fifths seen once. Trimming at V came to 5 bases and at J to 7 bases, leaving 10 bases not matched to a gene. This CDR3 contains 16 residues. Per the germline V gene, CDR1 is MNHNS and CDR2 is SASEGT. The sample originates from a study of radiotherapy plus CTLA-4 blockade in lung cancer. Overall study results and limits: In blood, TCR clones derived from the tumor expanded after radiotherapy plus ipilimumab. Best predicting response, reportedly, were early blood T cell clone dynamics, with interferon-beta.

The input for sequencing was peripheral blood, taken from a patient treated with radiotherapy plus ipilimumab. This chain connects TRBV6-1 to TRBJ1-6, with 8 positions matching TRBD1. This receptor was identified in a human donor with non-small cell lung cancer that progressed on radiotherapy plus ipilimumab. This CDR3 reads CASSQGWTGTNSPLHF. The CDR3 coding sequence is TGTGCCAGCAGTCAAGGGTGGACAGGGACCAATTCACCCCTCCACTTT.